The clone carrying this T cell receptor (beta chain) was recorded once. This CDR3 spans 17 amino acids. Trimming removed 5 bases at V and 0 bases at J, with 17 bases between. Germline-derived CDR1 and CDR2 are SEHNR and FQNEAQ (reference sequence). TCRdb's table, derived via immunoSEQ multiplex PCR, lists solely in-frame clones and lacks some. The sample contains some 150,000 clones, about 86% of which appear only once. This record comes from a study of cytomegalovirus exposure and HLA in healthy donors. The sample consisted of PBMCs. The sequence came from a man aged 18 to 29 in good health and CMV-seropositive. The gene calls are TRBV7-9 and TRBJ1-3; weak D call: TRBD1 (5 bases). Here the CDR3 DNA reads TGTGCCAGCAGCCGGCCTGGTGGGGGAGGCTCTGGAAACACCATATATTTT. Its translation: CASSRPGGGGSGNTIYF.